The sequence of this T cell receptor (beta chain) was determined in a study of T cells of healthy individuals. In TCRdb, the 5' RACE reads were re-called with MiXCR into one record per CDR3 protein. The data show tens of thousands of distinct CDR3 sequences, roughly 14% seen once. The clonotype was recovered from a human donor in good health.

Here the CDR3 reads CASSLLGGLSEKLFF. CDR3 nucleotides: TGTGCCAGCAGCTTGCTGGGGGGATTAAGTGAAAAACTGTTTTTT. This rearrangement joins TRBV5-5 to TRBJ1-4; perhaps TRBD1 as D (5 bases). CDR1 is SGHKS and CDR2 is YYEKEE in the germline V gene (reference sequence). This CDR3 is built from 15 residues. V was trimmed by 1 base and J by 7 bases, leaving 14 bases between them. The entire variable domain, with the rest obtained from reference TRBV5-5 and TRBJ1-4, is as follows: DAGVTQSPTHLIKTRGQQVTLRCSPISGHKSVSWYQQVLGQGPQFIFQYYEKEERGRGNFPDRFSARQFPNYSSELNVNALLLGDSALYLCASSLLGGLSEKLFFGSGTQLSVL.